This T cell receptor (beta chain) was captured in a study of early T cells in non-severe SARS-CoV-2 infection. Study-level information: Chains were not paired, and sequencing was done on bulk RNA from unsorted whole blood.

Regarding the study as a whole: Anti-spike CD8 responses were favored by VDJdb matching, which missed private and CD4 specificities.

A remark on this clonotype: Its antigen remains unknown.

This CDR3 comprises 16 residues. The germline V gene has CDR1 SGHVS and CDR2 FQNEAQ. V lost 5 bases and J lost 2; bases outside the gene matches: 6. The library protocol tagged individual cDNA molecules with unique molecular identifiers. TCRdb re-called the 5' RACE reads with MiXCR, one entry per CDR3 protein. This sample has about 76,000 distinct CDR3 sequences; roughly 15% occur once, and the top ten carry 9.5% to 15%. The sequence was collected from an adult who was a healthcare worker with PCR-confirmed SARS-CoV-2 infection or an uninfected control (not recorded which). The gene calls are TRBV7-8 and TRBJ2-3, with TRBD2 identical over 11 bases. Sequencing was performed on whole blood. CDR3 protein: CASSKTSGTYTDTQYF. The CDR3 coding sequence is TGTGCCAGCAGCAAGACTAGCGGGACATACACAGATACGCAGTATTTT.